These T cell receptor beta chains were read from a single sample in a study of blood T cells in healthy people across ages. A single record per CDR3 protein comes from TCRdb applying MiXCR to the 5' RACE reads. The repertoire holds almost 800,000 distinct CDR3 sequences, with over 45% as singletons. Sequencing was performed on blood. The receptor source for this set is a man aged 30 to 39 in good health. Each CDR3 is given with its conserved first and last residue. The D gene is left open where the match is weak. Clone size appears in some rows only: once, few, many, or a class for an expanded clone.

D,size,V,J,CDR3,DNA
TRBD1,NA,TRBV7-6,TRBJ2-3,CASSHGQGGTDTQYF,TGTGCCAGCAGCCATGGACAGGGGGGAACAGATACGCAGTATTTT
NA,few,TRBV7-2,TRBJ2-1,CASSFTFYNEQFF,TGTGCCAGCAGCTTTACTTTCTACAATGAGCAGTTCTTC
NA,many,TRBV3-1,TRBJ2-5,CASSQGSETQYF,TGTGCCAGCAGCCAAGGGTCGGAGACCCAGTACTTC
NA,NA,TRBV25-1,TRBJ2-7,CASGDAGPTYEQYF,TGTGCCAGCGGAGACGCAGGGCCCACCTACGAGCAGTACTTC
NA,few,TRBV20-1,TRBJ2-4,CSAILEDSQNIQYF,TGCAGTGCCATCTTGGAGGACAGTCAAAACATTCAGTACTTC
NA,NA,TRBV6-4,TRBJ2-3,CASSGGAWETQYF,TGTGCCAGCAGTGGAGGGGCGTGGGAGACGCAGTATTTT
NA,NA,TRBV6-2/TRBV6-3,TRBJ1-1,CASSWTAEAFF,TGTGCCAGCAGTTGGACAGCCGAAGCTTTCTTT
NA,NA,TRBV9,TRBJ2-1,CASSVAVSGNEQFF,TGTGCCAGCAGCGTAGCGGTGAGCGGCAATGAGCAGTTCTTC
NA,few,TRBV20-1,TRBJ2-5,CSARLVSEEYF,TGCAGTGCTAGACTAGTTTCCGAGGAGTACTTC
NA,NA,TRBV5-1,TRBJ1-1,CASTPTGNMNTEAFF,TGCGCCAGCACCCCAACAGGGAACATGAACACTGAAGCTTTCTTT
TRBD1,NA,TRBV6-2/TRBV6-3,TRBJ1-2,CASRWTGPGYGYTF,TGTGCCAGCAGATGGACAGGGCCGGGCTATGGCTACACCTTC
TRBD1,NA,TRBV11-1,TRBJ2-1,CASSFSHRQGLDNEQFF,TGTGCCAGCAGCTTCTCCCACCGACAGGGCCTGGACAATGAGCAGTTCTTC
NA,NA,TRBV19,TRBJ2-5,CASSMGRQGFYQETQYF,TGTGCCAGTAGTATGGGTCGGCAGGGGTTTTACCAAGAGACCCAGTACTTC
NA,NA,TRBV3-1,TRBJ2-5,CASSQGGAKETQYF,TGTGCCAGCAGCCAAGGCGGAGCCAAAGAGACCCAGTACTTC
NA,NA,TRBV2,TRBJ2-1,CASSDDSRNEQFF,TGTGCCAGCAGTGATGACTCCCGCAATGAGCAGTTCTTC
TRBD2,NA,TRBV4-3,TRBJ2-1,CASSPSGKGQFF,TGCGCCAGCAGCCCGAGCGGGAAGGGGCAGTTCTTC
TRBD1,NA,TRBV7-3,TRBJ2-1,CASSQGDRVIYNEQFF,TGTGCCAGCAGCCAGGGTGACAGGGTGATATACAATGAGCAGTTCTTC
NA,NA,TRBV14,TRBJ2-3,CASSQVGRPRPTDTQYF,TGTGCCAGCAGCCAAGTCGGTAGGCCCAGACCTACAGATACGCAGTATTTT
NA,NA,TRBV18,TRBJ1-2,CASSPVGTYGYTF,TGTGCCAGCTCACCAGTAGGGACCTATGGCTACACCTTC
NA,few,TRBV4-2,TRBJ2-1,CASSQDIRAEQFF,TGTGCCAGCAGCCAAGATATTAGGGCTGAGCAGTTCTTC
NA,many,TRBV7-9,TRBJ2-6,CASRTGWRGANVLTF,TGTGCCAGCAGGACCGGCTGGAGGGGGGCCAACGTCCTGACTTTC
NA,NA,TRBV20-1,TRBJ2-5,CSAKRHLGETQYF,TGCAGTGCTAAAAGACATCTGGGGGAGACCCAGTACTTC
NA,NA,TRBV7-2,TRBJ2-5,CASSRALTGRETQYF,TGTGCCAGCAGCCGCGCCTTAACTGGGCGGGAGACCCAGTACTTC
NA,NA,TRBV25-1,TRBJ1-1,CASSVFHGDEAFF,TGTGCCAGCAGTGTCTTTCACGGGGATGAAGCTTTCTTT
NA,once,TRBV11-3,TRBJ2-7,CAGRLTDYEQYF,TGTGCCGGCAGATTGACCGACTACGAGCAGTACTTC
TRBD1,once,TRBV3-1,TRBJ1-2,CASSQTGQKRDGYTF,TGTGCCAGCAGCCAGACAGGGCAGAAGAGGGATGGCTACACCTTC
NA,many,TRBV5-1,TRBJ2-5,CASSLGQAEETQYF,TGCGCCAGCAGCTTGGGGCAGGCCGAAGAGACCCAGTACTTC
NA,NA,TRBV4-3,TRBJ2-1,CASSQDLWQGRNEQFF,TGCGCCAGCAGCCAAGATCTATGGCAGGGCAGGAATGAGCAGTTCTTC
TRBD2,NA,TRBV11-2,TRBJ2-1,CASWGTSGSSYNEQFF,TGTGCCAGCTGGGGGACTAGCGGGAGCTCCTACAATGAGCAGTTCTTC
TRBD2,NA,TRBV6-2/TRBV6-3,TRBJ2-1,CASSYRLAHEQFF,TGTGCCAGCAGTTACCGACTAGCCCATGAGCAGTTCTTC
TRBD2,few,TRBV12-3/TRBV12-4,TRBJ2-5,CASSLAGLAGVQTQYF,TGTGCCAGCAGTTTAGCAGGACTAGCGGGAGTACAGACCCAGTACTTC
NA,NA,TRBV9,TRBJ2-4,CASSAHQGLTKNIQYF,TGTGCCAGCAGCGCGCACCAAGGTCTAACCAAAAACATTCAGTACTTC
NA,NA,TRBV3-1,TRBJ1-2,CASSLMAGGDGYTF,TGTGCCAGCAGCCTAATGGCCGGGGGCGACGGCTACACCTTC
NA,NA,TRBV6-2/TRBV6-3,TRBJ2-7,CASRRPEGRYNEQYF,TGTGCCAGCAGGCGGCCGGAGGGCCGGTACAATGAGCAGTACTTC
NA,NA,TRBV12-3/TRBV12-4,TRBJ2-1,CATTGTEYVGEQFF,TGTGCCACCACCGGGACGGAGTATGTCGGTGAGCAGTTCTTC
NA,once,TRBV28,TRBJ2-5,CASTSRWYQETQYF,TGTGCCAGCACCAGTAGGTGGTACCAAGAGACCCAGTACTTC
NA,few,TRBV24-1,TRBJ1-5,CATSDPGQPQHF,TGTGCCACCAGTGACCCAGGTCAGCCCCAGCATTTT
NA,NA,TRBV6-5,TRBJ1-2,CASSYSARSWYGYTF,TGTGCCAGCAGTTATTCGGCCAGGTCTTGGTATGGCTACACCTTC
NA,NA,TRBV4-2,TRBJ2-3,CASSQDRGMPLDTQYF,TGTGCCAGCAGCCAAGATAGGGGCATGCCGCTAGATACGCAGTATTTT
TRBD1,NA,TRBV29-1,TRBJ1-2,CSVFQGDGGYTF,TGCAGCGTGTTCCAGGGGGACGGTGGCTACACCTTC
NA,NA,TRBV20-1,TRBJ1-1,CSARDGKVNTEAFF,TGCAGTGCTAGAGATGGGAAGGTGAACACTGAAGCTTTCTTT
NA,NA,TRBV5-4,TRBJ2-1,CASSLAFASADNEQFF,TGTGCCAGCAGCTTGGCCTTTGCATCCGCCGACAATGAGCAGTTCTTC
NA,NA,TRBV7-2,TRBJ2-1,CASSSTAWGSEQFF,TGTGCCAGCAGCTCGACAGCATGGGGGTCGGAGCAGTTCTTC
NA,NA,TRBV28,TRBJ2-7,CASSFITGTQYF,TGTGCCAGCAGTTTTATCACGGGAACCCAGTACTTC
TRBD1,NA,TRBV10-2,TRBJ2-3,CASSEDRAGVDTQYF,TGCGCCAGCAGTGAGGACAGGGCCGGAGTAGATACGCAGTATTTT
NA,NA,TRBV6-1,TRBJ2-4,CASSEAAGLNIQYF,TGTGCCAGCAGTGAAGCGGCAGGGCTTAACATTCAGTACTTC
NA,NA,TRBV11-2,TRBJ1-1,CASSLRPTGQGAEAFF,TGTGCCAGCAGCTTAAGGCCCACGGGGCAGGGCGCTGAAGCTTTCTTT
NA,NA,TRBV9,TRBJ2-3,CASSRDPASTDTQYF,TGTGCCAGCAGCCGGGACCCCGCTAGCACAGATACGCAGTATTTT
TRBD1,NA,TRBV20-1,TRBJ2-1,CSANRDRSRNEQFF,TGCAGTGCGAACCGGGACAGAAGCCGAAATGAGCAGTTCTTC
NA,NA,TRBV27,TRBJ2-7,CASSFGPRYEQYF,TGTGCCAGCAGTTTTGGACCACGCTACGAGCAGTACTTC
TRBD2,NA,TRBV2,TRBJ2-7,CASSDPSGTSGGSYEQYF,TGTGCCAGCAGTGACCCATCGGGTACTAGCGGCGGCTCCTACGAGCAGTACTTC
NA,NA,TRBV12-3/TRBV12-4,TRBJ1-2,CASSLRQAGNGYTF,TGTGCCAGCAGTTTACGGCAGGCCGGGAATGGCTACACCTTC
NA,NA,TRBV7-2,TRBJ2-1,CASSLVGTSRNNEQFF,TGTGCCAGCAGCTTAGTTGGGACCTCTAGGAACAATGAGCAGTTCTTC
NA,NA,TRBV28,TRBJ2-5,CASSLVGGLRETQYF,TGTGCCAGCAGTTTGGTCGGGGGTTTAAGAGAGACCCAGTACTTC
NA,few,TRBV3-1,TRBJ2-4,CASSFIRGFQYF,TGTGCCAGCAGCTTTATACGGGGTTTTCAGTACTTC
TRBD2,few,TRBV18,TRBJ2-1,CASSPRRTSGIPDEQFF,TGTGCCAGCTCACCGCGACGGACTAGCGGGATTCCCGATGAGCAGTTCTTC
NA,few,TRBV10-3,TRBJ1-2,CAILGSSDPYGYTF,TGTGCCATCCTTGGGAGCTCGGACCCCTATGGCTACACCTTC
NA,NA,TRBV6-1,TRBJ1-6,CASSESHSTSPLHF,TGTGCCAGCAGTGAATCCCACTCTACTTCACCCCTCCACTTT
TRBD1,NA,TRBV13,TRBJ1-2,CASSLGGQIYGYTF,TGTGCCAGCAGCTTAGGGGGACAGATCTATGGCTACACCTTC